A single sample is the source of the 7 T cell receptor beta chains below, sequenced in a study of regulatory T cells in long-lasting Graves disease. Arm-PCR with iRepertoire HTBI primers amplified the CDR3 regions for these TCR beta libraries. One entry per CDR3 protein results from TCRdb running MiXCR on the multiplex PCR reads. Of hundreds of thousands of distinct CDR3 sequences in the sample, around 21% were seen once. Time point: persistent/refractory GD, antithyroid drugs over 5 years with positive TRAb. The authors made the TCR library using RNA they extracted from PBMCs. This sample comprised peripheral blood mononuclear cells (PBMCs), obtained when the disease was refractory, from a patient treated with antithyroid drugs. The receptor source for this set is a female donor with Graves disease.

Notes on this clonotype: With a much larger clone just one base away, this may be a read error. The chain recombines TRBV6-5 with TRBJ2-5; D gene uncertain. Germline V gene lookup returns CDR1 MNHEY and CDR2 SVGAGI. The V end lost 4 bases, the J end lost 5 bases, and 11 bases lay between the germline ends. This CDR3 comprises 13 residues. The CDR3 reads CASSSGYGETQYF. CDR3 nucleotides: TGTGCCAGCAGTTCCGGGTATGGGGAGACCCAGTACTTC.

In this sample, this clonotype turned up a few times. The rearrangement links TRBV18 to TRBJ2-2; D is unresolved. The CDR3 totals 13 residues. Germline V gives CDR1 KGHSH, CDR2 LQKENI. Trimming pared 0 bases from V and 7 bases from J, leaving 6 bases between. In DNA form, the CDR3 reads TGTGCCAGCTCACCACCGATGGTCGGGGAGCTGTTTTTT. Its translation: CASSPPMVGELFF.

Concerning this clonotype: A read error is possible here, since a much larger clone lies one base away. The chain employs TRBV6-5 and TRBJ2-5, with D uncertain. CDR1 is MNHEY, CDR2 SVGAGI, per germline. Trimming removed 2 bases from V and 1 base from J, with 11 bases in between. The CDR3 contains 15 residues. Written as DNA, the CDR3 is TGTGCCAGCAGTTACAACCCTCCTATCCAAGAGACCCAGTACTTC. Amino acids: CASSYNPPIQETQYF.

V gene TRBV28 combines with J gene TRBJ2-3; D not certain. The V end lost 6 bases, the J end lost 6 bases, and 10 bases lay between the germline ends. CDR3 length: 12 residues. CDR1 MDHEN and CDR2 SYDVKM come from the germline V gene. CDR3 coding DNA: TGTGCCAGCAGCCTATACGTCGATACGCAGTATTTT. Translating gives CASSLYVDTQYF.

This chain joins TRBV30 and TRBJ1-1; possibly TRBD1 for D (6 bases). CDR3 length: 11 residues. The V gene lost 3 bases and the J gene lost 10 bases, with 12 bases spanning the gap. From germline, CDR1 is GTSNPN and CDR2 SVGIG (reference sequence). Here the CDR3 reads CAWRRDTGAFF. The CDR3 region has the DNA TGTGCCTGGAGGCGGGACACCGGAGCTTTCTTT.

There are a few counts of this clonotype. The V gene is TRBV29-1, the J gene TRBJ1-1; D uncertain. Trimming stripped 5 bases from V and 5 bases from J, with 9 bases between. The CDR3 contains 11 residues. From germline, CDR1 is SQVTM and CDR2 ANQGSEA. Here the CDR3 DNA reads TGCAGCGTTTCAGGAGCGACTGAAGCTTTCTTT. This translates into CSVSGATEAFF.

This clonotype was detected ten times or more. J is TRBJ2-7 and V is TRBV20-1; TRBD1 matches at 10 bases. V lost 0 bases and J lost 2; bases outside the gene matches: 7. The germline CDR1 and CDR2 sequences are DFQATT and SNEGSKA (reference sequence). The CDR3 covers 16 residues. As DNA, the CDR3 is TGCAGTGCTAGAGATATAGGGGACAGGGGAGCCTACGAGCAGTACTTC. As protein: CSARDIGDRGAYEQYF.